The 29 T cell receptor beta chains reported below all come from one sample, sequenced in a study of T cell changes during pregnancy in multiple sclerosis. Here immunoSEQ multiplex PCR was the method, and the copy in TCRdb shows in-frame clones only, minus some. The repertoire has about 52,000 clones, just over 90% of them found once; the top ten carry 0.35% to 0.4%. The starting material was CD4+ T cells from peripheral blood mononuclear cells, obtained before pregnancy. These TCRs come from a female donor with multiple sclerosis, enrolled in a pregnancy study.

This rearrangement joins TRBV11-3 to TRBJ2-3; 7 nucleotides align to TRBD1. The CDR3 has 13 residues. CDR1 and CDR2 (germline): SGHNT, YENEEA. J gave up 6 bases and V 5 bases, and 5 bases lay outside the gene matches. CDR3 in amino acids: CASSPRTGDTQYF. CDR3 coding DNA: TGTGCCAGCAGCCCACGGACAGGTGATACGCAGTATTTT.

The chain's CDR3 is CASSSRGTSGVTGELFF. CDR3 in DNA: TGTGCCAGCAGTTCCCGCGGGACTAGCGGGGTCACCGGGGAGCTGTTTTTT. The chain has TRBV27 and TRBJ2-2; 13 bases are a match to TRBD2. This CDR3 has 17 residues. CDR1 is MNHEY and CDR2 is SMNVEV in the germline V gene (reference sequence). Losses at the gene ends were 4 bases for V and 4 bases for J; bases not matched to a gene: 6.

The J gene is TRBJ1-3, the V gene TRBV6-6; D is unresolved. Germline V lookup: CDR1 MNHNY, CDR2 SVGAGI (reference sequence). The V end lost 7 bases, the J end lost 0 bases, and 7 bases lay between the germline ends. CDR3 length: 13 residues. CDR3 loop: CASTGYSGNTIYF. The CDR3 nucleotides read TGTGCCAGCACCGGGTACTCTGGAAACACCATATATTTT.

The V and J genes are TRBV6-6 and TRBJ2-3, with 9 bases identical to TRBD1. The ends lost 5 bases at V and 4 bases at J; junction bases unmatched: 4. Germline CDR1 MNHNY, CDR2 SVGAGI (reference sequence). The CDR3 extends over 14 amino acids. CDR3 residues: CASSPRQGADTQYF. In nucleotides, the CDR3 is TGTGCCAGCAGTCCACGACAGGGGGCAGATACGCAGTATTTT.

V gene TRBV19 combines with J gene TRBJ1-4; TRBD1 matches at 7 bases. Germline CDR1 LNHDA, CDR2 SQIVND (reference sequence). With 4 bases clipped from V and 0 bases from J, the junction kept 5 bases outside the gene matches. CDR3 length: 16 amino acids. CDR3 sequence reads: CASSRITGATNEKLFF. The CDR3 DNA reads TGTGCCAGTAGTAGGATTACAGGGGCAACTAATGAAAAACTGTTTTTT.

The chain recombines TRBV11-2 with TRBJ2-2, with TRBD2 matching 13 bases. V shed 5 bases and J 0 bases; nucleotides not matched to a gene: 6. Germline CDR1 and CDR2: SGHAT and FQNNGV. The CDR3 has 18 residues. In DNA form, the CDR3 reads TGTGCCAGCAGCCTGTTTGGACTAGCGGGAGCGAACACCGGGGAGCTGTTTTTT. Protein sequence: CASSLFGLAGANTGELFF. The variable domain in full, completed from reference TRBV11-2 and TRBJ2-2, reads EAGVAQSPRYKIIEKRQSVAFWCNPISGHATLYWYQQILGQGPKLLIQFQNNGVVDDSQLPKDRFSAERLKGVDSTLKIQPAKLEDSAVYLCASSLFGLAGANTGELFFGEGSRLTVL.

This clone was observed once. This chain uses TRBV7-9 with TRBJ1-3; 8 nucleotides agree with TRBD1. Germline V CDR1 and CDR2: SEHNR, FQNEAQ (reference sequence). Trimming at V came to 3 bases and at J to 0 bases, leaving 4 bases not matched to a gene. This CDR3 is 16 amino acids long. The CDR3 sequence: CASSLTGTGSGNTIYF. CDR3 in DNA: TGTGCCAGCAGCTTGACAGGGACAGGCTCTGGAAACACCATATATTTT.

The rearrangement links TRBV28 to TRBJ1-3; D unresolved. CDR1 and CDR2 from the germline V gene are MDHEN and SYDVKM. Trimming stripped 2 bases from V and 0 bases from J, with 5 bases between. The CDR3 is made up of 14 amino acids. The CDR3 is CASSLGTSGNTIYF. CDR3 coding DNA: TGTGCCAGCAGTTTAGGCACCTCTGGAAACACCATATATTTT.

The CDR3 loop reads CASTGRGPFSNQPQHF. The CDR3 coding sequence is TGTGCCAGCACCGGAAGAGGTCCCTTTAGCAATCAGCCCCAGCATTTT. This sequence joins TRBV2 and TRBJ1-5; D gene uncertain. The CDR3 totals 16 residues. With 7 bases removed from V and 0 bases from J, the gap between germline ends came to 16 bases. The V gene's germline CDR1 is SNHLY and CDR2 FYNNEI.

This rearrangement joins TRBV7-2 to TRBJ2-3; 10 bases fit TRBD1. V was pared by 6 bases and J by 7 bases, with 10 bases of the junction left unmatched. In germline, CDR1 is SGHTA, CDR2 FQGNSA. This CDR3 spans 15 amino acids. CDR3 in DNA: TGTGCCAGCAGTCCACCGGGACAGGGGTCGTATACGCAGTATTTT. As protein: CASSPPGQGSYTQYF.

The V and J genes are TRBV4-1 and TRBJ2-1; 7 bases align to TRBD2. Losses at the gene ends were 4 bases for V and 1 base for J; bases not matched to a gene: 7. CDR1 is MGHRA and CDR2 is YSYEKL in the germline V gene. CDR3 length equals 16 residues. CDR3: CASSLPRGRSYNEQFF. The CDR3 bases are TGCGCCAGCAGCCTGCCCCGCGGGAGATCCTACAATGAGCAGTTCTTC.

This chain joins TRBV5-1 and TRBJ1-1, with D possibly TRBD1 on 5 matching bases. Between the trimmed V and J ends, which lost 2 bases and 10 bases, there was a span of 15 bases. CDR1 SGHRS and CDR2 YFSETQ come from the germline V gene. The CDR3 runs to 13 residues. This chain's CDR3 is CASSFGGGSTAFF. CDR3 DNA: TGCGCCAGCAGCTTCGGGGGGGGGTCCACAGCTTTCTTT. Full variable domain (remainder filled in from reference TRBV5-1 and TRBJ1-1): KAGVTQTPRYLIKTRGQQVTLSCSPISGHRSVSWYQQTPGQGLQFLFEYFSETQRNKGNFPGRFSGRQFSNSRSEMNVSTLELGDSALYLCASSFGGGSTAFFGQGTRLTVV.

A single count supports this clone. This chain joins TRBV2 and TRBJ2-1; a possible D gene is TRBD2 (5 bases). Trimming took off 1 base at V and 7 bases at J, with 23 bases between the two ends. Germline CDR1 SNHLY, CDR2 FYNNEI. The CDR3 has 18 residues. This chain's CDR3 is CASSEVGIGGPAANEQFF. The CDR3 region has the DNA TGTGCCAGCAGTGAAGTGGGGATTGGCGGACCAGCGGCGAATGAGCAGTTCTTC. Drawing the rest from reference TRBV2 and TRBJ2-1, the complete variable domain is EPEVTQTPSHQVTQMGQEVILRCVPISNHLYFYWYRQILGQKVEFLVSFYNNEISEKSEIFDDQFSVERPDGSNFTLKIRSTKLEDSAMYFCASSEVGIGGPAANEQFFGPGTRLTVL.

CDR3 in DNA: TGCGCCAGCAGCGATACAGGGTCGGGCTACGAGCAGTACTTC. Translated, it gives CASSDTGSGYEQYF. This rearrangement joins TRBV10-1 to TRBJ2-7, with D tentatively TRBD1 (6 bases). CDR1 and CDR2 from the germline V gene are WNHNN and SYGVQD (reference sequence). V was trimmed by 6 bases and J by 3 bases, leaving 15 bases between them. This CDR3 region has 14 residues.

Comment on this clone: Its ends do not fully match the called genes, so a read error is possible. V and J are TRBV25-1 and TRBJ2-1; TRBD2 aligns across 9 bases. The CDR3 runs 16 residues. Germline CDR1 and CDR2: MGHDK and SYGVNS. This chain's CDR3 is CASSEWGGRARIEQFF. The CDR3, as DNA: TGTGCCAGCAGCGAATGGGGCGGGAGGGCCAGGATTGAGCAGTTCTTC.

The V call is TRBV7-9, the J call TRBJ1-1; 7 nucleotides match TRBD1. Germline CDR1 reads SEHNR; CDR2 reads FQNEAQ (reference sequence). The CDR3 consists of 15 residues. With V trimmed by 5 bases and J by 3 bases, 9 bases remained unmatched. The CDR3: CASSKDREADTEAFF. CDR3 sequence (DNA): TGTGCCAGCAGCAAAGACAGGGAGGCGGACACTGAAGCTTTCTTT.

CDR3 protein: CASSVQGLGELFF. DNA of the CDR3: TGTGCCAGCAGCGTACAGGGGTTGGGGGAGCTGTTTTTT. V gene TRBV9 combines with J gene TRBJ2-2; a weak D match, TRBD1 (6 bases). Germline values: CDR1 SGDLS, CDR2 YYNGEE. V dropped 1 base and J dropped 8 bases, with 9 bases sitting between them. This CDR3 region has 13 residues.

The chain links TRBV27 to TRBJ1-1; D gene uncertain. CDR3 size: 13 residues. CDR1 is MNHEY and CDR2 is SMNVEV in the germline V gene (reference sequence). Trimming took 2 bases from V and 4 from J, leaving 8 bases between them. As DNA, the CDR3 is TGTGCCAGCAGTTTAGGCCCCTTCACTGAAGCTTTCTTT. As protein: CASSLGPFTEAFF.

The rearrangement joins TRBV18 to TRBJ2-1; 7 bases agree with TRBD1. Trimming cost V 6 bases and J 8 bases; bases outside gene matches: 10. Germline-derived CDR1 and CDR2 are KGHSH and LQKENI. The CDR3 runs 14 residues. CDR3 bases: TGTGCCAGCTCTTGGGGCAGGCAGGGGGATGAGCAGTTCTTC. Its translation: CASSWGRQGDEQFF.

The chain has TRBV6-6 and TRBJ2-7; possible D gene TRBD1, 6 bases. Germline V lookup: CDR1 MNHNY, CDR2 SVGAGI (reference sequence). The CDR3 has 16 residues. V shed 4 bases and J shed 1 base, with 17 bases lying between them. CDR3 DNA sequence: TGTGCCAGCAGTTCACAAACCGACAGGCTATCCTACGAGCAGTACTTC. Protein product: CASSSQTDRLSYEQYF.

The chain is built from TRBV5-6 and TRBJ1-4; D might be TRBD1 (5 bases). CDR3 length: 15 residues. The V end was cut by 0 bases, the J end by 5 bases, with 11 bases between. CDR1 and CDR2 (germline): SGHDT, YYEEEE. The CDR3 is CASSLGGQMNEKLFF. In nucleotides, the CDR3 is TGTGCCAGCAGCTTGGGGGGCCAGATGAATGAAAAACTGTTTTTT.

CDR3 in amino acids: CASSFQLNTEAFF. CDR3 in DNA: TGTGCCAGTAGTTTCCAATTGAACACTGAAGCTTTCTTT. The rearrangement joins TRBV19 to TRBJ1-1; no firm D call. CDR3 length equals 13 residues. Trimming removed 5 bases from V and 0 bases from J, with 7 bases in between. Germline V gene data show CDR1 as LNHDA and CDR2 as SQIVND (reference sequence).

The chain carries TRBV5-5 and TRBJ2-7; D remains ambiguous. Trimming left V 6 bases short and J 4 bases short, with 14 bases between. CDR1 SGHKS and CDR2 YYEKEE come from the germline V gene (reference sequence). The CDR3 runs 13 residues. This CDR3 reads CASMVAPGYEQYF. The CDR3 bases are TGTGCCAGCATGGTTGCCCCCGGGTACGAGCAGTACTTC. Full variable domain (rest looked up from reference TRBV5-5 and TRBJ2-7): DAGVTQSPTHLIKTRGQQVTLRCSPISGHKSVSWYQQVLGQGPQFIFQYYEKEERGRGNFPDRFSARQFPNYSSELNVNALLLGDSALYLCASMVAPGYEQYFGPGTRLTVT.

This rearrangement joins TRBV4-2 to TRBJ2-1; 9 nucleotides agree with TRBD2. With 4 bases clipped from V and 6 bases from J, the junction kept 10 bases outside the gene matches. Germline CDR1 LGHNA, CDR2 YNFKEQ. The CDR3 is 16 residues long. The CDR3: CASSPSLAGVSNEQFF. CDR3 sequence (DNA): TGTGCCAGCAGCCCTTCCTTAGCGGGAGTCTCCAATGAGCAGTTCTTC.

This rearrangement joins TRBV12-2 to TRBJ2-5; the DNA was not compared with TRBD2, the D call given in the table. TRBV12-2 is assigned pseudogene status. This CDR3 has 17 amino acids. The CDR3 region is CASRLETSGVFQETQYF. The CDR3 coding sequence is TGTGCAAGTCGCTTAGAAACTAGCGGAGTATTCCAAGAGACCCAGTACTTC.

The DNA of the CDR3 is TGTGCCAGCAGTTGGACAGGGGGCAACACTGAAGCTTTCTTT. It yields the protein CASSWTGGNTEAFF. The chain employs TRBV5-4 and TRBJ1-1; 11 nucleotides agree with TRBD1. Per germline, CDR1 SGHNT and CDR2 YYREEE (reference sequence). The V gene end was trimmed by 5 bases and the J gene end by 2 bases; junction bases not matched to a gene: 2. The CDR3 length is 14 residues.

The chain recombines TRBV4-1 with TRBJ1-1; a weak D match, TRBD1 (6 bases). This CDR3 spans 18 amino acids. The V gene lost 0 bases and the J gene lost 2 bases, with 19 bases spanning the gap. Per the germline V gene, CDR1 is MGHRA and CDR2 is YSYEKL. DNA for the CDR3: TGCGCCAGCAGCCAAGAGATTGCCAGGGGCACCCTTAACACTGAAGCTTTCTTT. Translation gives CASSQEIARGTLNTEAFF.

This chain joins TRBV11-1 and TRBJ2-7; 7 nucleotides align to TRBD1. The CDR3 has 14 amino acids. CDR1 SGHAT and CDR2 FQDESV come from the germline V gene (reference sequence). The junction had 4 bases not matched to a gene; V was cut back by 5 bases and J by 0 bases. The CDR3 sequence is CASSQDRISYEQYF. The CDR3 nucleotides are TGTGCCAGCAGCCAGGACAGGATCTCCTACGAGCAGTACTTC.

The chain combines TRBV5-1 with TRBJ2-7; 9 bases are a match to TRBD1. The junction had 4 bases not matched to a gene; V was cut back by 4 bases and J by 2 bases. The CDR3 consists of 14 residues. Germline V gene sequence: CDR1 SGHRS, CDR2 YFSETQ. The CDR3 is CASSPTGGPYEQYF. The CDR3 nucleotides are TGCGCCAGCAGCCCGACAGGGGGACCCTACGAGCAGTACTTC.